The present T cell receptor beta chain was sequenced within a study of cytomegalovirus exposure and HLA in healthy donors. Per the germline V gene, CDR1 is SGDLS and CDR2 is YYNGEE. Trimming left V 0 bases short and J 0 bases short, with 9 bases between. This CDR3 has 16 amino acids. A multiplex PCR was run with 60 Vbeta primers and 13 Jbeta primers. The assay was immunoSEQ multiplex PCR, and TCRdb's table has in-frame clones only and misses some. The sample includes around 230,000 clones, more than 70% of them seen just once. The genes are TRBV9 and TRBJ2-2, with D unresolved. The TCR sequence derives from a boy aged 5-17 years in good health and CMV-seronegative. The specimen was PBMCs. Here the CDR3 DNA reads TGTGCCAGCAGCGTAGGACTTTTCGCGAACACCGGGGAGCTGTTTTTT. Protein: CASSVGLFANTGELFF. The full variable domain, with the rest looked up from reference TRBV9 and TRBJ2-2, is DSGVTQTPKHLITATGQRVTLRCSPRSGDLSVYWYQQSLDQGLQFLIQYYNGEERAKGNILERFSAQQFPDLHSELNLSSLELGDSALYFCASSVGLFANTGELFFGEGSRLTVL.